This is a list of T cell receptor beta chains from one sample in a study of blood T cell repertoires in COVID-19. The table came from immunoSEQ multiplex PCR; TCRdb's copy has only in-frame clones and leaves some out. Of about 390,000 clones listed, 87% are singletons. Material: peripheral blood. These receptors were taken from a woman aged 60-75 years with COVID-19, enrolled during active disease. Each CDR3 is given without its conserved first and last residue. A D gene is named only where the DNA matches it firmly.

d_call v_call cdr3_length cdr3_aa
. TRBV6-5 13 ASTEGTSSGQPQH
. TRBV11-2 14 ASSLHKGEVYNEQF
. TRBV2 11 ASRSGASYEQY
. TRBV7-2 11 ASSRGLNSPLH
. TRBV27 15 ASSATSLGAGRNTIY
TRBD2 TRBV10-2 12 ASSEGTSGNEQF
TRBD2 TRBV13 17 ASSRRGSGGALGTDTQY
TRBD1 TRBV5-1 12 ASSLGQGTGELF
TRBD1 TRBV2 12 ASRARGPWEKLF
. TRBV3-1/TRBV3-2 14 ASSQETNRPTDTQY
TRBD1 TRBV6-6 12 ASSETGGRTEAF
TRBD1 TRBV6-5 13 ASSKPGGANTEAF
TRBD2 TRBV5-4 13 ASSPARGGTDTQY
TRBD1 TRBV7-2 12 ASSSQGQGDIQY
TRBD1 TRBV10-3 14 AISPISGQGFSPLH
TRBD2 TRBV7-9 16 ASSSTLAGGLNTGELF
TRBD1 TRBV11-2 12 ASTLDRVGTEAF
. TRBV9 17 ASSVRGERQARSTDTQY